This T cell receptor (beta chain) was recovered during a study of identical twins. The CDR3 loop spans 15 amino acids. Germline V CDR1 and CDR2: SGHRS, YFSETQ. J was trimmed by 7 bases and V by 3 bases; bases with no gene match: 9. TCRdb independently ran MiXCR on the 5' RACE reads; one entry per CDR3 protein. The data hold approximately 500,000 distinct CDR3 sequences, with around 24% observed a single time. These data are also associated with another study on T cells expressing NK-cell markers. That work contributes: These clonotypes also led the CD3+CD56-NKG2C+ fraction in a handful of donors.

The chain links TRBV5-1 to TRBJ2-1; 8 positions agree with TRBD2. The receptor comes from a woman younger than 35 in good health. Sequencing input: CD4+ T cells sorted from blood. DNA for the CDR3: TGCGCCAGCAGCTCGGAACTAGCGGTCGGGAATGAGCAGTTCTTC. It yields the protein CASSSELAVGNEQFF.